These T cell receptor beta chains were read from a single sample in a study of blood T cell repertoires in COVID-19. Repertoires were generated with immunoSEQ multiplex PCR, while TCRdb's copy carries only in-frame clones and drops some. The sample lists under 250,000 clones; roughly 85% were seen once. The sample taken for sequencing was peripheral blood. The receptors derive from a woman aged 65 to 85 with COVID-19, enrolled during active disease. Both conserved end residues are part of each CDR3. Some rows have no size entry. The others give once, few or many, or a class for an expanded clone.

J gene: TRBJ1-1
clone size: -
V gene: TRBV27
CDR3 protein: CASSLSQGLTEAFF

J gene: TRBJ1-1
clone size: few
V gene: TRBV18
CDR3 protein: CASSPREGGTEAFF

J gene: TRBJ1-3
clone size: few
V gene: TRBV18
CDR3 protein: CASSPARDPGNTIYF

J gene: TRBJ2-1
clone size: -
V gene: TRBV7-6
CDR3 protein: CASSVRGGPSYNEQFF

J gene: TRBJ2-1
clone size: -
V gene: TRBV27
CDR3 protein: CASKGRAVYNEQFF

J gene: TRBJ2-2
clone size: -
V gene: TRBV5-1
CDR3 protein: CASSLGAGRSPNTGELFF

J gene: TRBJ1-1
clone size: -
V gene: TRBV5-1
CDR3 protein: CASRGLDLYEAFF

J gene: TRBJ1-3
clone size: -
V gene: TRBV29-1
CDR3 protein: CSVEDPTGGNTIYF

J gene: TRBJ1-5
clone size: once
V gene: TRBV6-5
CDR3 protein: CASTLGGYDQPQHF

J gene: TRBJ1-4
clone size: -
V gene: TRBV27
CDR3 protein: CASSPYPGGAANEKLFF

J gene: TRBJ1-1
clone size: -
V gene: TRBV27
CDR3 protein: CASSPDRDTEAFF

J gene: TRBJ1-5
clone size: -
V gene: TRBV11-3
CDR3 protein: CASSLGSGDQPQHF

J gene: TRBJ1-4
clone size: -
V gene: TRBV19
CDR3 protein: CASSIVGGSRATNEKLFF

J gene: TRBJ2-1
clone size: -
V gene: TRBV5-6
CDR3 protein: CASSLANTQFF

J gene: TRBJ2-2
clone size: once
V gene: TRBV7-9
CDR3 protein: CASSSPTQGHTGELFF

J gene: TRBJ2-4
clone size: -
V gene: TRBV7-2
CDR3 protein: CASSLMAGGARNIQYF

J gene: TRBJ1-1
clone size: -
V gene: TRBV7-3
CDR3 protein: CASSLMAETEAFF

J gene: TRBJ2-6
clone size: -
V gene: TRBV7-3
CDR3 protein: CASSFSGTGAGANVLTF

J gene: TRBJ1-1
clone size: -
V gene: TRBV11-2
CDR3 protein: CASSLDRGSEAFF

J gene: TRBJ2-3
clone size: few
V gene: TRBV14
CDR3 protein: CASSIRTSGNTDTQYF

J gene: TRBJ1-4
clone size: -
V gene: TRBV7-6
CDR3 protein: CASSLRGGGEKLFF

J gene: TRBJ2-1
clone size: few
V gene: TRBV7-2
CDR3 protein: CASRRGQGVNNEQFF

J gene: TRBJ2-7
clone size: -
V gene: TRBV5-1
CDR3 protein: CASSLVNPGQGVSEQYF

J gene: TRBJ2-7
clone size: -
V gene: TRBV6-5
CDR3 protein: CASSYREQGVYEQYF

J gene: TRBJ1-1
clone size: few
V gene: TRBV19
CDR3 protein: CASSIVRDRLLNTEAFF

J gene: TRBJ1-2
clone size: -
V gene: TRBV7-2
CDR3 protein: CASSLNGGGYTF

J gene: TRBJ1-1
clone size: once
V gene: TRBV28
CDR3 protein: CASSLFRRQGRTEAFF

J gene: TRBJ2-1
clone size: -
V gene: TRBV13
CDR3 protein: CASSLASLTGWTYNEQFF

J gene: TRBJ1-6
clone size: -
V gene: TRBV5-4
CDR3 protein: CASSSQSGAPLHF

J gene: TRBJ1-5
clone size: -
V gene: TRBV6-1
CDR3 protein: CASSESWTLRGSQPQHF

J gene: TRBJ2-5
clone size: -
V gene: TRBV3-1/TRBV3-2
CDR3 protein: CASSHPRGLETQYF

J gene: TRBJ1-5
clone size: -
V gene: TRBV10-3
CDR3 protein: CAISELRGPNQPQHF

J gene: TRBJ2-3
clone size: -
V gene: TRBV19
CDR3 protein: CASSIGTSTDTQYF

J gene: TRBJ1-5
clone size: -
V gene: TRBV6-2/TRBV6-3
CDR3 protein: CASSYGGGAGSWPQHF

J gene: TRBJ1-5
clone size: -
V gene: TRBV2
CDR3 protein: CASRETEYSNQPQHF

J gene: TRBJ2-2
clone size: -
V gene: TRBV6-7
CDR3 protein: CASRSGTGRCTGELFF

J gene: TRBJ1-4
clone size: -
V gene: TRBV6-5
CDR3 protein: CASSYAGGNEKLFF